A selection of T cell receptor beta chains follows, all from one sample in a study of CD8 T cells in ankylosing spondylitis. TCRdb reprocessed the 5' RACE reads via MiXCR and lists one record per CDR3 protein. The table includes under 250,000 distinct CDR3 sequences, about 10% detected once. The specimen sequenced was blood, either unsorted or a sorted T cell fraction (not recorded which). The origin of the receptors is a male donor with ankylosing spondylitis or in good health (not recorded which). Both conserved end residues are part of each CDR3. The order of the fields is clone size, CDR3 length, J gene, V gene, D gene, CDR3 protein, CDR3 DNA. D genes are given only for firm matches. Only part of the rows carry a size: once, few, many, or a class if the clone is expanded.

abundance: many
len: 15
j_gene: TRBJ2-1
v_gene: TRBV20-1
d_gene: TRBD2
CDR3aa: CSAAGLAGVYNEQFF
CDR3nt: TGCAGTGCCGCTGGACTAGCGGGGGTATACAATGAGCAGTTCTTC

abundance: many
len: 17
j_gene: TRBJ2-1
v_gene: TRBV20-1
d_gene: -
CDR3aa: CSARDSLRGASYNEQFF
CDR3nt: TGCAGTGCTAGAGACTCCCTTCGGGGGGCGTCCTACAATGAGCAGTTCTTC

abundance: many
len: 14
j_gene: TRBJ1-2
v_gene: TRBV5-1
d_gene: -
CDR3aa: CASSLDDWYYGYTF
CDR3nt: TGCGCCAGCAGCTTGGACGATTGGTACTATGGCTACACCTTC

abundance: few
len: 15
j_gene: TRBJ2-1
v_gene: TRBV9
d_gene: -
CDR3aa: CASSTQGPSDNEQFF
CDR3nt: TGTGCCAGCAGCACACAGGGCCCTTCGGACAATGAGCAGTTCTTC

abundance: -
len: 14
j_gene: TRBJ2-7
v_gene: TRBV7-8
d_gene: -
CDR3aa: CASSLLNPSYEQYF
CDR3nt: TGTGCCAGCAGCTTATTAAATCCCTCCTACGAGCAGTACTTC

abundance: few
len: 14
j_gene: TRBJ2-5
v_gene: TRBV28
d_gene: TRBD2
CDR3aa: CASRRRLAQETQYF
CDR3nt: TGTGCCAGCAGACGAAGACTAGCCCAAGAGACCCAGTACTTC

abundance: -
len: 15
j_gene: TRBJ1-3
v_gene: TRBV28
d_gene: -
CDR3aa: CASKSQTSSGNTIYF
CDR3nt: TGTGCCAGCAAATCCCAGACCAGCTCTGGAAACACCATATATTTT

abundance: few
len: 18
j_gene: TRBJ2-2
v_gene: TRBV6-1
d_gene: -
CDR3aa: CASSTNILRSPSTGELFF
CDR3nt: TGTGCCAGCAGCACAAACATACTTCGGTCCCCTAGCACCGGGGAGCTGTTTTTT

abundance: -
len: 15
j_gene: TRBJ2-7
v_gene: TRBV7-8
d_gene: TRBD2
CDR3aa: CASSEPGLAVYEQYF
CDR3nt: TGTGCCAGCAGCGAACCGGGACTAGCAGTCTACGAGCAGTACTTC

abundance: many
len: 14
j_gene: TRBJ2-3
v_gene: TRBV10-3
d_gene: -
CDR3aa: CAISESEWRGTQYF
CDR3nt: TGTGCCATCAGTGAATCCGAGTGGAGGGGAACGCAGTATTTT

abundance: few
len: 14
j_gene: TRBJ2-1
v_gene: TRBV7-2
d_gene: TRBD2
CDR3aa: CASGFGTRYNEQFF
CDR3nt: TGTGCCAGCGGCTTTGGGACTAGGTACAATGAGCAGTTCTTC

abundance: many
len: 20
j_gene: TRBJ2-1
v_gene: TRBV28
d_gene: TRBD2
CDR3aa: CASRATLGTSGNKAYNEQFF
CDR3nt: TGTGCCAGCAGAGCTACTTTAGGGACTAGCGGAAACAAGGCCTACAATGAGCAGTTCTTC

abundance: many
len: 13
j_gene: TRBJ2-2
v_gene: TRBV9
d_gene: -
CDR3aa: CASSVGSVPELFF
CDR3nt: TGTGCCAGCAGCGTAGGTTCAGTGCCGGAGCTGTTTTTT

abundance: many
len: 14
j_gene: TRBJ2-7
v_gene: TRBV5-1
d_gene: -
CDR3aa: CASSQTDTSDEQYF
CDR3nt: TGCGCCAGCAGCCAAACGGACACGTCGGACGAGCAGTACTTC

abundance: many
len: 12
j_gene: TRBJ2-3
v_gene: TRBV7-9
d_gene: -
CDR3aa: CATGSPRDTQYF
CDR3nt: TGTGCCACCGGTAGCCCCAGAGATACGCAGTATTTT

abundance: -
len: 16
j_gene: TRBJ2-2
v_gene: TRBV27
d_gene: -
CDR3aa: CASSLWVAETPGELFF
CDR3nt: TGTGCCAGCAGCCTTTGGGTAGCAGAGACCCCCGGGGAGCTGTTTTTT

abundance: -
len: 13
j_gene: TRBJ1-3
v_gene: TRBV5-4
d_gene: -
CDR3aa: CASSSGIRNTIYF
CDR3nt: TGTGCCAGCAGCTCCGGGATTCGAAACACCATATATTTT

abundance: many
len: 17
j_gene: TRBJ2-3
v_gene: TRBV9
d_gene: TRBD1
CDR3aa: CASSSPPGTGTTDTQYF
CDR3nt: TGTGCCAGCAGCTCTCCCCCCGGGACAGGTACCACAGATACGCAGTATTTT

abundance: many
len: 14
j_gene: TRBJ2-5
v_gene: TRBV7-6
d_gene: TRBD2
CDR3aa: CASSLETSGASQWF
CDR3nt: TGTGCCAGCAGCTTAGAGACTAGCGGGGCCTCCCAGTGGTTC

abundance: -
len: 13
j_gene: TRBJ2-2
v_gene: TRBV2
d_gene: -
CDR3aa: CASREGIAGELFF
CDR3nt: TGTGCCAGCAGGGAGGGGATCGCCGGGGAGCTGTTTTTT

abundance: few
len: 13
j_gene: TRBJ1-1
v_gene: TRBV29-1
d_gene: -
CDR3aa: CSVGLHMNTEAFF
CDR3nt: TGCAGCGTTGGGCTCCACATGAACACTGAAGCTTTCTTT

abundance: many
len: 15
j_gene: TRBJ2-3
v_gene: TRBV7-2
d_gene: TRBD2
CDR3aa: CASSFGDGRPDTQYF
CDR3nt: TGTGCCAGCAGCTTTGGTGACGGGAGGCCAGATACGCAGTATTTT

abundance: -
len: 15
j_gene: TRBJ2-7
v_gene: TRBV3-1
d_gene: TRBD1
CDR3aa: CASSQSDRGNYEQYF
CDR3nt: TGTGCCAGCAGCCAATCCGACAGGGGGAACTACGAGCAGTACTTC

abundance: many
len: 15
j_gene: TRBJ2-1
v_gene: TRBV5-1
d_gene: TRBD1
CDR3aa: CASSSLGQGINEQFF
CDR3nt: TGCGCCAGCAGCTCGTTGGGACAGGGGATTAATGAGCAGTTCTTC

abundance: many
len: 14
j_gene: TRBJ2-1
v_gene: TRBV9
d_gene: TRBD1
CDR3aa: CASSPRGQNNEQFF
CDR3nt: TGTGCCAGCAGCCCCCGGGGACAGAACAATGAGCAGTTCTTC

abundance: many
len: 13
j_gene: TRBJ2-7
v_gene: TRBV6-1
d_gene: -
CDR3aa: CASSRTVSYEQYF
CDR3nt: TGTGCCAGCAGTCGGACAGTCTCCTACGAGCAGTACTTC

abundance: many
len: 14
j_gene: TRBJ2-3
v_gene: TRBV5-5
d_gene: -
CDR3aa: CASSFRDPGDTQYF
CDR3nt: TGTGCCAGCAGCTTCCGGGACCCGGGGGATACGCAGTATTTT

abundance: many
len: 15
j_gene: TRBJ2-1
v_gene: TRBV20-1
d_gene: TRBD2
CDR3aa: CSARPLAGGLNEQFF
CDR3nt: TGCAGTGCTAGACCACTAGCGGGGGGGCTAAATGAGCAGTTCTTC

abundance: few
len: 13
j_gene: TRBJ1-2
v_gene: TRBV3-1
d_gene: TRBD1
CDR3aa: CASTSGQGFELHF
CDR3nt: TGTGCCAGCACCTCGGGACAGGGCTTTGAGTTACACTTC

abundance: many
len: 18
j_gene: TRBJ2-1
v_gene: TRBV12-3/TRBV12-4
d_gene: TRBD2
CDR3aa: CASSGTSGGARPKDEQFF
CDR3nt: TGTGCCAGCAGTGGGACTAGCGGGGGGGCGAGGCCCAAAGATGAGCAGTTCTTC

abundance: many
len: 13
j_gene: TRBJ2-7
v_gene: TRBV29-1
d_gene: -
CDR3aa: CSVRQESPYEQYF
CDR3nt: TGCAGCGTAAGACAGGAATCACCCTACGAGCAGTACTTC

abundance: -
len: 19
j_gene: TRBJ2-1
v_gene: TRBV12-3/TRBV12-4
d_gene: TRBD1
CDR3aa: CASCLQGDRYKSSYNEQFF
CDR3nt: TGTGCCAGCTGTCTTCAGGGGGACCGATATAAGAGTTCCTACAATGAGCAGTTCTTC

abundance: many
len: 15
j_gene: TRBJ1-6
v_gene: TRBV20-1
d_gene: -
CDR3aa: CSARDWQSLNSPLHF
CDR3nt: TGCAGTGCTAGAGATTGGCAGTCGCTTAATTCACCCCTCCACTTT

abundance: many
len: 14
j_gene: TRBJ1-2
v_gene: TRBV5-1
d_gene: -
CDR3aa: CASSSDGQNYGYTF
CDR3nt: TGCGCCAGCAGCTCCGACGGACAGAACTATGGCTACACCTTC

abundance: many
len: 16
j_gene: TRBJ2-2
v_gene: TRBV20-1
d_gene: -
CDR3aa: CSARVGGQSLTGELFF
CDR3nt: TGCAGTGCTAGAGTAGGGGGACAATCTCTCACCGGGGAGCTGTTTTTT

abundance: -
len: 13
j_gene: TRBJ1-1
v_gene: TRBV12-3/TRBV12-4
d_gene: -
CDR3aa: CASSFGQSTEAFF
CDR3nt: TGTGCCAGCAGTTTTGGGCAGAGCACTGAAGCTTTCTTT

abundance: few
len: 14
j_gene: TRBJ2-1
v_gene: TRBV2
d_gene: TRBD2
CDR3aa: CASSEHHGAGAGFF
CDR3nt: TGTGCCAGCAGTGAGCACCATGGAGCGGGAGCTGGATTCTTC

abundance: few
len: 16
j_gene: TRBJ2-1
v_gene: TRBV7-9
d_gene: TRBD2
CDR3aa: CASSPGTSGNYNEQFF
CDR3nt: TGTGCCAGCAGCCCGGGGACTAGCGGGAACTACAATGAGCAGTTCTTC

abundance: -
len: 19
j_gene: TRBJ2-5
v_gene: TRBV10-2
d_gene: TRBD2
CDR3aa: CASLGLGLAGDVRLETQYF
CDR3nt: TGCGCCAGCCTCGGTCTTGGACTAGCGGGAGACGTCCGCTTAGAGACCCAGTACTTC

abundance: -
len: 14
j_gene: TRBJ2-5
v_gene: TRBV5-1
d_gene: TRBD2
CDR3aa: CASSLTSGGETQYF
CDR3nt: TGCGCCAGCAGCTTGACTTCGGGGGGAGAGACCCAGTACTTC

abundance: -
len: 15
j_gene: TRBJ2-7
v_gene: TRBV5-1
d_gene: -
CDR3aa: CASSLGVSARVEQYF
CDR3nt: TGCGCCAGCAGCTTGGGAGTTAGCGCGAGGGTCGAGCAGTACTTC

abundance: few
len: 13
j_gene: TRBJ2-7
v_gene: TRBV12-3/TRBV12-4
d_gene: -
CDR3aa: CASSFGETYEQYF
CDR3nt: TGTGCCAGCAGTTTTGGGGAGACCTACGAGCAGTACTTC

abundance: many
len: 14
j_gene: TRBJ2-1
v_gene: TRBV5-1
d_gene: TRBD2
CDR3aa: CASSLDSGRHEQFF
CDR3nt: TGCGCCAGCAGCTTGGATAGCGGGAGACATGAGCAGTTCTTC

abundance: -
len: 12
j_gene: TRBJ1-2
v_gene: TRBV7-9
d_gene: -
CDR3aa: CASSSDYRGYTF
CDR3nt: TGTGCCAGCAGCAGTGACTACCGCGGCTACACCTTC

abundance: many
len: 17
j_gene: TRBJ1-2
v_gene: TRBV9
d_gene: TRBD1
CDR3aa: CASSGGGQDKSNYGYTF
CDR3nt: TGTGCCAGCAGCGGAGGGGGACAGGATAAATCCAACTATGGCTACACCTTC

abundance: few
len: 14
j_gene: TRBJ1-2
v_gene: TRBV15
d_gene: -
CDR3aa: CATSRRTGDYGYTF
CDR3nt: TGTGCCACCAGCCGCAGAACGGGTGACTATGGCTACACCTTC

abundance: many
len: 14
j_gene: TRBJ1-5
v_gene: TRBV7-2
d_gene: -
CDR3aa: CASSLATRESPQHF
CDR3nt: TGTGCCAGCAGCTTAGCTACACGGGAGTCGCCCCAGCATTTT

abundance: many
len: 15
j_gene: TRBJ2-2
v_gene: TRBV5-1
d_gene: TRBD1
CDR3aa: CASSRQGGNTGELFF
CDR3nt: TGCGCCAGCAGCCGACAGGGGGGAAACACCGGGGAGCTGTTTTTT

abundance: many
len: 16
j_gene: TRBJ2-5
v_gene: TRBV5-1
d_gene: TRBD2
CDR3aa: CASSFLSGRSGETQYF
CDR3nt: TGCGCCAGCAGCTTCCTGAGCGGGAGGAGTGGAGAGACCCAGTACTTC

abundance: many
len: 17
j_gene: TRBJ2-3
v_gene: TRBV5-1
d_gene: -
CDR3aa: CASSPLGFSIRTDTQYF
CDR3nt: TGCGCCAGCAGCCCCTTGGGGTTTAGTATTCGCACAGATACGCAGTATTTT

abundance: many
len: 15
j_gene: TRBJ2-2
v_gene: TRBV15
d_gene: -
CDR3aa: CATSSRTAVTGELFF
CDR3nt: TGTGCCACCAGCTCGCGGACAGCAGTTACCGGGGAGCTGTTTTTT

abundance: -
len: 15
j_gene: TRBJ2-1
v_gene: TRBV2
d_gene: -
CDR3aa: CASSASRDSYNEQFF
CDR3nt: TGTGCCAGCAGCGCCTCCAGGGATTCCTACAATGAGCAGTTCTTC

abundance: many
len: 12
j_gene: TRBJ2-5
v_gene: TRBV28
d_gene: -
CDR3aa: CASGPLQETQYF
CDR3nt: TGTGCCAGCGGTCCCCTTCAAGAGACCCAGTACTTC